Sequencing of this TCR beta chain was carried out in a study of cytomegalovirus exposure and HLA in healthy donors (dated by TCRdb to the late 2010s). Regarding the research as a whole: According to a later analysis, one platform produced both the 120 validation repertoires and the 620 or so repertoires of the first cohort. Along with the roughly 700-subject first cohort, a separate validation cohort of around 120 different subjects was used. To predict cytomegalovirus infection status, the study combined high-throughput TCR immunosequencing, statistical association of individual TCRs with disease status, and machine learning. The study was designed to test whether signatures of past pathogen exposure could be identified by cataloging public T cell receptors.

Results and caveats for the whole study, not just this receptor: In vitro tests confirmed that a few of the cytomegalovirus-associated TCR beta chains recognize cytomegalovirus antigens. While some public TCRs were present in many individuals, most TCR sequences turned up only very rarely across donors. In the study, 164 TCR beta chains were listed as associated with cytomegalovirus. A later analysis lacked HLA typing for the validation cohort, so it scored co-occurrence in that cohort across all 120 repertoires. It was suggested by the authors that the approach could potentially be generalized to other disease states and immunological phenotypes. The classifier was reported to diagnose cytomegalovirus status with high specificity and sensitivity in both the original and validation cohorts. Subsequent analysis determined that TCRs grouped into clusters in the first cohort also showed a tendency toward co-occurrence across the 90 to 150 validation repertoires, and approximately 93% of cluster scores exceeded 0.

Concerning this clone itself: Which antigen it targets is not known. No per-base quality is available; no much larger clone lies one base away.

Including the terminal cysteine and phenylalanine, the CDR3 comprises 16 residues. Only the CDR3 part of the read is kept: 48 bases, read in frame from the first base. V and J are truncated by 1 base and 0 bases respectively, leaving an intervening sequence of 9 bases. Reading the germline V gene (reference sequence) gives CDR1 MNHEY and CDR2 SMNVEV. Separate from the roughly 660-subject first cohort, the validation cohort of roughly 110 subjects was the group to which the donors belonged. Libraries were built with the immunoSEQ multiplex PCR assay. The original pipeline was this. A statistical classification framework was built for diagnosing cytomegalovirus status from the catalog of TCR beta chain sequences. In TCRdb, the immuneACCESS table is reduced to in-frame sequences with V and J assigned. These tables do not hold every clone; where another copy was compared, an unresolved V gene accounts for under half, and the others remain unexplained. Clone size and V and J calls were adopted from that table, with D and trimming inferred from the DNA. In all, the sample holds roughly 230,000 clones, and less than 95% of those were seen once. Together, the top ten hold 2.5% to 3.5% of the sample.

The TCR was taken from a woman aged 30 to 39 in good health and CMV-seronegative. The chain links TRBV27 with TRBJ2-2, with the D gene uncertain. Specimen: PBMCs. The CDR3: CASSLLPGANTGELFF. In nucleotides, the sequence is TGTGCCAGCAGTTTATTGCCAGGCGCGAACACCGGGGAGCTGTTTTTT.